This section outlines one T cell receptor beta chain sequence together with its context. These data originate in a study of technical replicates of blood from several donors. TCRdb's table, derived via immunoSEQ multiplex PCR, lists solely in-frame clones and lacks some. The data contain tens of thousands of clones, roughly nine tenths of them singletons. Specimen: PBMCs. This TCR was recovered from a human donor in good health. Some clones in this sample may be carry-over from other donors' samples.

The CDR3 spells CASSQDLGGATEAFF. The DNA of the CDR3 is TGCGCCAGCAGCCAAGATCTCGGGGGGGCCACTGAAGCTTTCTTT. The genes are TRBV4-3 and TRBJ1-1; perhaps TRBD1 as D (6 bases). The CDR3 totals 15 residues. Trimming took 0 bases from V and 4 from J, leaving 12 bases between them. The V gene's germline CDR1 is LGHNA and CDR2 YSLEER.